A single TCR beta chain is shown here with its context. This sample stems from a study of blood T cell repertoires in COVID-19. The CDR3 is 15 residues long. The germline CDR1 and CDR2 sequences are LGHDT and YNNKEL (reference sequence). V gave up 1 base and J gave up 1 base, with 10 bases separating them. This table comes from immunoSEQ multiplex PCR, and its TCRdb copy is limited to in-frame clones, with some not included. The sample consists of about 270,000 clones, approximately 90% of them appearing once. This rearrangement joins TRBV3-1 (or the pseudogene TRBV3-2) to TRBJ1-2; perhaps TRBD1 as D (5 bases). The sample comprised PBMCs or T cells enriched from blood (not recorded which). This TCR was recovered from a man between 40 and 49 years old who had been exposed to COVID-19. This chain's CDR3 is CASSQGGGDNYGYTF. In nucleotides, the CDR3 is TGTGCCAGCAGCCAAGGGGGGGGAGATAACTATGGCTACACCTTC.